This TCR beta chain was observed in a study of blood T cell repertoires in COVID-19. The germline CDR1 and CDR2 sequences are MNHEY and SMNVEV (reference sequence). The CDR3 is made up of 13 amino acids. V gave up 6 bases and J gave up 1 base, with 9 bases separating them. Sequencing used immunoSEQ multiplex PCR; TCRdb keeps in-frame clones, though not all of them. This table has approximately 300,000 clones, 90% appearing once. This clonotype was obtained from a middle-aged woman with COVID-19, enrolled during active disease. The chain carries TRBV27 and TRBJ1-1; D gene uncertain. The sequencing sample was made of peripheral blood. The CDR3 sequence: CASSRARNTEAFF. The DNA for the CDR3 is TGTGCCAGCAGCAGAGCTAGGAACACTGAAGCTTTCTTT.